This record concerns one T cell receptor (beta chain) sequence. Its antigen specificity is not known. The CDR3, from cysteine to phenylalanine, totals 12 residues. Nucleotide data are not available. The CDR1 and CDR2 encoded by the germline V gene are SGDLS and YYNGEE. Sequencing was performed on an Illumina HiSeq 2500. For construction of sequencing libraries, the recombined TCRbeta locus was amplified according to a previously published PCR protocol. The study's processing was this. Any read whose average quality score fell below 30 was discarded, and IMSEQ was used to process the reads that remained. Vbeta gene, Jbeta gene and CDR3 amino acid sequence were used to define clonotypes. To quantify how much the repertoires of different populations overlapped, the Morisita-Horn index was computed on the top 100 expanded clones. Renyi diversity profiles calculated on the top 100 expanded clones were used to assess clonal diversity. One entry per CDR3 protein sequence results from the TCRdb reprocessing of the reads, with DNA left out. The V and J calls and clone size come from TCRdb's table, not from the authors' own analysis. Per the sample table, the count is some 1,000 distinct CDR3 sequences. The ten largest clones add up to about a quarter of the sample.

The data derive from a study of GPR56 and killer-like receptors on CD4 memory cells (dated by TCRdb to the late 2010s). The study in broad terms: According to the study's proposal, human CD4+ memory T-cell differentiation and cytokine production potential are marked by the progressive acquisition of KLRB1, KLRG1, GPR56 and then KLRF1. The study described its healthy blood donors as age-matched to the liver disease patients, who had a median age of approximately 67 years.

Before TCRbeta sequencing, fluorescence-activated cell sorting was used to enrich five KLR/GPR56-defined CD4+ populations. To test a linear memory differentiation pathway, the researchers sequenced TCRbeta repertoires from five CD4+ T-cell subsets that were defined by expression of KLRB1, KLRG1, GPR56 and KLRF1. TCR-sequenced cells came from peripheral blood of healthy control individuals, reported as five donors in the TCRbeta analysis figure. Heparinized peripheral blood was collected, and every sample was processed within one hour of retrieval. Blood was diluted 1:2 in PBS, and peripheral blood mononuclear cells were then isolated from the diluted blood at room temperature by Biocoll density gradient centrifugation. Before flow sorting, CD4+ T cells were enriched from freshly isolated PBMCs by magnetic sorting with anti-CD4 MicroBeads. A BD FACSAria II was used to sort CD4+ T cells, enriched from the PBMCs of healthy donors, according to marker expression. For surface staining, the researchers used Miltenyi Biotec antibodies: anti-KLRB1 clone 191B8, anti-KLRF1 clone 4A4.D10 and anti-KLRG1 clone REA261.

The research as a whole found: Clones dominating late populations 4 and 5 were also found in early populations 1 and 2, which the authors took as evidence for linear differentiation. Clonal frequency was low in the marker-negative population and increased progressively along the proposed pathway, with TCRbeta diversity decreasing accordingly. Rather than full repertoires, the diversity and similarity analyses used only the 100 most expanded clones in each population. Overlap of TCR repertoires was especially pronounced between late populations 4 and 5, and partly extended to population 3.

The TCR originated in a human donor in good health. The chain is assembled from TRBV9 and TRBJ2-2. The material sequenced was memory CD4+ T cells from blood. CDR3 sequence: CASSPITGELFF.